Shown below are 14 T cell receptor beta chains from a single sample sequenced in a study of post-analysis software for immune sequencing data. Findings of the study overall: Compared with controls, patients had more of about 5 TRBV segments, including TRBV5-6, TRBV5-1 and TRBV20-1.

Antigens for these TCRs are unknown. TCR beta cDNA libraries included unique molecular identifiers. TCRdb used MiXCR to reprocess the PCR reads, holding one entry per CDR3 protein. Of about 560,000 distinct CDR3 sequences listed, around 44% are singletons. Sequenced input: blood. Receptors originate from a girl between 5 and 17 years old with multiple sclerosis.

V usage is TRBV20-1 and J usage is TRBJ1-5, with a possible D match to TRBD1 (5 bases). With 3 bases removed from V and 4 bases from J, the gap between germline ends came to 10 bases. Germline CDR1 DFQATT, CDR2 SNEGSKA (reference sequence). There are 13 residues in the CDR3. As DNA, the CDR3 is TGCAGTGCTAGGCGGGACGAGAATCAGCCCCAGCATTTT. It translates to CSARRDENQPQHF.

The chain carries TRBV7-9 and TRBJ2-3; D may match TRBD1 or TRBD2 (6 bases each). Between the trimmed V and J ends, which lost 5 bases and 6 bases, there was a span of 18 bases. The CDR3 extends over 15 amino acids. Germline CDR1 SEHNR, CDR2 FQNEAQ (reference sequence). In nucleotides, the CDR3 is TGTGCCAGCAGCAAATGGGGGGCCCGCGGGGATACGCAGTATTTT. As protein: CASSKWGARGDTQYF.

This chain joins TRBV12-5 and TRBJ2-1, with 10 nucleotides matching TRBD2. Germline V gene data show CDR1 as LGHNT and CDR2 as FRNRAP. The V segment lost 1 base and the J segment 2 bases; nucleotides outside the gene matches: 17. CDR3 size: 21 residues. The CDR3 sequence: CASGLALSSLAGARPYNEQFF. The CDR3 nucleotides are TGTGCTAGTGGTTTGGCTCTGAGTTCTCTAGCGGGGGCCAGGCCCTACAATGAGCAGTTCTTC.

In its sample, this clonotype was seen a few times. The CDR3 protein is CSARDPGGMSGKYNEQFF. The CDR3 region has the DNA TGCAGTGCTAGAGATCCGGGCGGGATGAGCGGAAAGTACAATGAGCAGTTCTTC. This chain uses TRBV20-1 with TRBJ2-1; the D gene is possibly TRBD2 (6 bases). With 0 bases removed from V and 4 bases from J, the gap between germline ends came to 22 bases. Germline V gene data show CDR1 as DFQATT and CDR2 as SNEGSKA (reference sequence). The CDR3 is 18 residues long.

In its sample, this clonotype was seen a few times. The chain links TRBV4-1 to TRBJ1-1; no reliable D call. Looked up from germline, CDR1 is MGHRA and CDR2 is YSYEKL. Trimming shortened V by 6 bases and J by 1 base, and 9 bases separated the two germline ends. There are 13 residues in the CDR3. CDR3 protein: CASRDQANTEAFF. The CDR3, as DNA: TGCGCCAGCAGGGATCAGGCGAACACTGAAGCTTTCTTT.

This rearrangement joins TRBV20-1 to TRBJ2-7; 13 nucleotides match TRBD2. V was pared by 6 bases and J by 2 bases, with 7 bases of the junction left unmatched. Germline V gives CDR1 DFQATT, CDR2 SNEGSKA (reference sequence). The length of the CDR3 is 15 residues. The CDR3 region has the DNA TGCAGTGCGGGACTAGCGGGGCGCTTGGCCTACGAGCAGTACTTC. The encoded protein is CSAGLAGRLAYEQYF.

The V gene is TRBV7-6, the J gene TRBJ2-4, with D tentatively TRBD2 (6 bases). Trimming cost V 1 base and J 13 bases, with 17 bases left between them. Germline CDR1 and CDR2: SGHVS and FNYEAQ. There are 14 residues in the CDR3. The CDR3 loop reads CASSLEGDSYGQYF. For the CDR3, the DNA is TGTGCCAGCAGCTTAGAAGGGGACTCCTACGGGCAGTACTTC.

The V and J genes are TRBV4-2 and TRBJ2-1; 12 positions match TRBD2. With V trimmed by 0 bases and J by 4 bases, 4 bases remained unmatched. The length of the CDR3 is 17 residues. CDR1 is LGHNA and CDR2 is YNFKEQ in the germline V gene. The CDR3 coding sequence is TGTGCCAGCAGCCAAGATTGGACTAGCGGGATTTACAATGAGCAGTTCTTC. Translating gives CASSQDWTSGIYNEQFF.

V usage is TRBV6-5 and J usage is TRBJ2-3; D remains unclear. V was cut by 8 bases and J by 3 bases, with 12 bases left in between. In germline, CDR1 is MNHEY, CDR2 SVGAGI. This CDR3 is built from 13 residues. CDR3 nucleotides: TGTGCCAGCTTTTCTCTTGCTACAGATACGCAGTATTTT. Protein sequence: CASFSLATDTQYF.

The rearrangement uses TRBV6-2 or TRBV6-3 and TRBJ2-7; 9 bases agree with TRBD2. The CDR3 extends over 14 amino acids. Germline V CDR1 and CDR2: MNHEY, SVGEGT. J was trimmed by 6 bases and V by 2 bases; bases with no gene match: 5. The CDR3 spells CASSYGGRATEQYF. In DNA, the CDR3 is TGTGCCAGCAGTTACGGCGGGAGGGCGACCGAGCAGTACTTC.

V usage is TRBV10-3 and J usage is TRBJ2-7; no clear D gene. V shed 0 bases and J shed 0 bases, with 3 bases lying between them. In germline, CDR1 is ENHRY, CDR2 SYGVKD. The length of the CDR3 is 13 residues. In DNA, the CDR3 is TGTGCCATCAGTGAGTCGGTCTCCTACGAGCAGTACTTC. This sequence encodes CAISESVSYEQYF.

The table lists this clonotype with a few counts. The J gene is TRBJ1-2, the V gene TRBV6-1; 8 bases line up with TRBD1. The CDR3 runs to 14 residues. Looked up from germline, CDR1 is MNHNS and CDR2 is SASEGT. V lost 2 bases to trimming and J lost 4 bases; unmatched junction nucleotides: 3. CDR3 residues: CASSENDRGYGYTF. DNA for the CDR3: TGTGCCAGCAGTGAAAATGACAGGGGCTATGGCTACACCTTC.

The rearrangement joins TRBV7-8 to TRBJ2-1; 11 nucleotides line up with TRBD1. The junction had 2 bases not matched to a gene; V was cut back by 4 bases and J by 0 bases. From germline, CDR1 is SGHVS and CDR2 FQNEAQ. This CDR3 is built from 16 residues. For the CDR3, the DNA is TGTGCCAGCAGCTCCGGGACAGGGGGCTCCTACAATGAGCAGTTCTTC. It encodes CASSSGTGGSYNEQFF.

The rearrangement uses TRBV5-1 and TRBJ1-6, with D perhaps matching TRBD1 (5 bases). Germline lookup yields CDR1 SGHRS and CDR2 YFSETQ. V was shortened by 7 bases and J by 5 bases, with 13 bases between the two germline ends. The CDR3 consists of 14 residues. CDR3 coding DNA: TGCGCCAGCCAGCCCCCGGGGGATAATTCACCCCTCCACTTT. Protein product: CASQPPGDNSPLHF.